A single sample gave rise to the 20 T cell receptor beta chains below, sequenced in a study of T cells in localized non-small cell lung cancer. Sequenced by immunoSEQ multiplex PCR; TCRdb stores in-frame clones only, minus some. The table records approximately 11,000 clones, less than 35% of them present only once. The sample was lung tumor tissue, taken before any cancer treatment. The receptor source for this set is a man aged 40 to 70 with stage I lung adenocarcinoma.

The V call is TRBV19, the J call TRBJ1-2; D unclear. The CDR3 covers 12 residues. The V end lost 3 bases, the J end lost 4 bases, and 6 bases lay between the germline ends. Germline V gene lookup returns CDR1 LNHDA and CDR2 SQIVND (reference sequence). In DNA form, the CDR3 reads TGTGCCAGTAGTATGGAGGGCTATGGCTACACCTTC. This sequence encodes CASSMEGYGYTF.

The rearrangement links TRBV19 to TRBJ1-2; a weak D match, TRBD1 (5 bases). Germline CDR1 is LNHDA and CDR2 is SQIVND (reference sequence). The CDR3 loop spans 16 amino acids. Trimming pared 5 bases from V and 3 bases from J, leaving 19 bases between. This CDR3 reads CASSRPGNMGDYGYTF. DNA for the CDR3: TGTGCCAGTAGTCGGCCAGGGAATATGGGTGACTATGGCTACACCTTC.

V gene TRBV9 combines with J gene TRBJ1-3, with 7 bases that match TRBD1. This CDR3 has 16 residues. Germline CDR1 is SGDLS and CDR2 is YYNGEE. V gave up 3 bases and J gave up 0 bases; unmatched junction bases: 6. The CDR3 loop is CASSADRAFSGNTIYF. The CDR3, as DNA: TGTGCCAGCAGCGCCGACAGGGCGTTCTCTGGAAACACCATATATTTT.

This clone was seen only a few times. The genes are TRBV4-1 and TRBJ1-1; D is perhaps TRBD1 (6 bases). Germline V gene data show CDR1 as MGHRA and CDR2 as YSYEKL. The V end lost 1 base, the J end lost 5 bases, and 14 bases lay between the germline ends. The CDR3 is 15 residues long. CDR3 sequence (DNA): TGCGCCAGCAGCCAAGGTGAACAGGGTGGTACTGAAGCTTTCTTT. The encoded protein is CASSQGEQGGTEAFF.

Regarding this clone: One junction end does not reproduce the germline sequence, and a read error may be involved. The rearrangement links TRBV6-8 to TRBJ1-1; D gene uncertain. The CDR3 loop spans 16 amino acids. Germline CDR1 is MNHGY and CDR2 is SAAAGT. The CDR3 region is CAISPGQRRGLPEAFF. Written as DNA, the CDR3 is TGTGCCATCAGTCCGGGCCAGAGGCGAGGGCTCCCTGAAGCTTTCTTT.

In this sample, this clone turned up a few times. The chain has TRBV28 and TRBJ2-7; D may be TRBD1 (6 bases). Deletions cut 3 bases from V and 7 bases from J, with 19 bases between. The germline gives CDR1 MDHEN, CDR2 SYDVKM. This CDR3 spans 15 amino acids. The CDR3 DNA follows: TGTGCCAGCAGTTTGGCAGGGCAGGGGCTGGGGGAGCAGTACTTC. Translation gives CASSLAGQGLGEQYF. Filled out from reference TRBV28 and TRBJ2-7, the complete variable domain reads DVKVTQSSRYLVKRTGEKVFLECVQDMDHENMFWYRQDPGLGLRLIYFSYDVKMKEKGDIPEGYSVSREKKERFSLILESASTNQTSMYLCASSLAGQGLGEQYFGPGTRLTVT.

This rearrangement joins TRBV19 to TRBJ2-2, with TRBD1 matching 9 bases. Germline lookup yields CDR1 LNHDA and CDR2 SQIVND (reference sequence). With V trimmed by 3 bases and J by 0 bases, 2 bases remained unmatched. The CDR3 is 16 residues long. The CDR3 loop is CASSIRTGANTGELFF. CDR3 DNA sequence: TGTGCCAGTAGTATCAGGACAGGGGCGAACACCGGGGAGCTGTTTTTT.

The chain couples TRBV6-8 to TRBJ1-1, with no clear D. The CDR3 extends over 14 amino acids. Germline V gives CDR1 MNHGY, CDR2 SAAAGT. V was pared by 2 bases and J by 4 bases, with 11 bases between. CDR3 region: CASSYNSFFTEAFF. The CDR3 nucleotides read TGTGCCAGCAGTTACAACAGTTTTTTCACTGAAGCTTTCTTT.

This clone is judged large. The chain combines TRBV11-3 with TRBJ2-3, with D possibly matching TRBD1 (6 bases). V was clipped by 4 bases and J by 0 bases, with 8 bases between them. Germline V gene sequence: CDR1 SGHNT, CDR2 YENEEA. The CDR3 sequence is 14 residues long. CDR3 sequence: CASSSDSSTDTQYF. CDR3 coding DNA: TGTGCCAGCAGCTCGGACAGTAGCACAGATACGCAGTATTTT.

This clone was seen only a few times. This sequence joins TRBV2 and TRBJ2-7, with no clear D. Germline V gene sequence: CDR1 SNHLY, CDR2 FYNNEI. The V end lost 6 bases, the J end lost 3 bases, and 12 bases lay between the germline ends. CDR3 length: 13 amino acids. DNA of the CDR3: TGTGCCAGCAGGCGAGTGGGAAGCTACGAGCAGTACTTC. Its translation is CASRRVGSYEQYF.

This sequence joins TRBV9 and TRBJ1-2, with D uncertain. CDR3 length equals 14 residues. Germline CDR1 and CDR2: SGDLS and YYNGEE. The germline V and J ends were trimmed by 0 bases and 1 base, with 7 bases remaining between them. The chain's CDR3 is CASSVEHGNYGYTF. The DNA for the CDR3 is TGTGCCAGCAGCGTAGAACACGGTAACTATGGCTACACCTTC.

This clone has more than one count but fewer than ten. V is TRBV18 and J is TRBJ1-1; 7 positions agree with TRBD1. Germline V gives CDR1 KGHSH, CDR2 LQKENI. Trimming cost V 6 bases and J 0 bases; bases outside gene matches: 7. This CDR3 comprises 15 residues. The CDR3 sequence: CASSPIDRVNTEAFF. In DNA form, the CDR3 reads TGTGCCAGCTCCCCCATTGACAGGGTGAACACTGAAGCTTTCTTT.

This rearrangement joins TRBV29-1 to TRBJ2-1; 7 nucleotides agree with TRBD1. The CDR3 runs 13 residues. The V segment lost 4 bases and the J segment 2 bases; nucleotides outside the gene matches: 2. Germline loops: CDR1 SQVTM, CDR2 ANQGSEA. CDR3 protein: CSVGQGTYNEQFF. CDR3 coding DNA: TGCAGCGTTGGACAGGGTACCTACAATGAGCAGTTCTTC.

This clone was recorded a few times. This rearrangement joins TRBV19 to TRBJ2-6, with D perhaps TRBD1 or TRBD2 (6 bases each). Germline values: CDR1 LNHDA, CDR2 SQIVND (reference sequence). The CDR3 has 16 amino acids. Trimming removed 7 bases at V and 0 bases at J, with 13 bases between. CDR3 nucleotides: TGTGCCAGTAAGGGGGGCTTACACTCTGGGGCCAACGTCCTGACTTTC. Encoded protein: CASKGGLHSGANVLTF. The entire variable domain, with the rest obtained from reference TRBV19 and TRBJ2-6, is as follows: DGGITQSPKYLFRKEGQNVTLSCEQNLNHDAMYWYRQDPGQGLRLIYYSQIVNDFQKGDIAEGYSVSREKKESFPLTVTSAQKNPTAFYLCASKGGLHSGANVLTFGAGSRLTVL.

This clone occurred a few times. This chain joins TRBV5-1 and TRBJ1-2; 10 bases are a match to TRBD1. This CDR3 region has 19 residues. The V gene end was trimmed by 0 bases and the J gene end by 6 bases; junction bases not matched to a gene: 17. CDR1 SGHRS and CDR2 YFSETQ come from the germline V gene. The DNA for the CDR3 is TGCGCCAGCAGCTTGGTTGCCAGGGGACAGGGGATGAATTCGAATGGCTACACCTTC. Amino acid sequence: CASSLVARGQGMNSNGYTF.

This clone was found a few times. The observed sequence ends 1 residue before the CDR3 terminus, with the missing tail filled in from the germline J gene. The V and J genes are TRBV10-3 and TRBJ2-6, with D possibly being TRBD1 or TRBD2 (6 bases each). V lost 0 bases, J lost 2 bases, and 8 bases lay in between. CDR3 length: 16 residues. Germline V CDR1 and CDR2: ENHRY, SYGVKD. CDR3 bases read: TGTGCCATCAGTGAGTCGGAGGGGGCTGGGGCCAACGTCCTGACT. As protein: CAISESEGAGANVLT. In full, the CDR3 reads CAISESEGAGANVLTF.

This clone has more than one count but fewer than ten. The chain recombines TRBV5-1 with TRBJ1-1; D not resolved. The CDR3 is 14 residues long. The germline V gene has CDR1 SGHRS and CDR2 YFSETQ. V gave up 0 bases and J gave up 3 bases, with 9 bases separating them. The CDR3 spells CASSLEQLYTEAFF. CDR3 DNA sequence: TGCGCCAGCAGCTTGGAACAGCTCTACACTGAAGCTTTCTTT.

The rearrangement joins TRBV6-8 to TRBJ1-1; no definite D call. CDR1 and CDR2 from the germline V gene are MNHGY and SAAAGT. Trimming took off 4 bases at V and 2 bases at J, with 5 bases between the two ends. CDR3 length equals 12 residues. This chain's CDR3 is CASSFDNTEAFF. In nucleotides, the CDR3 is TGTGCCAGCAGTTTCGATAACACTGAAGCTTTCTTT.

The chain employs TRBV9 and TRBJ1-2; possibly TRBD1 for D (5 bases). V was shortened by 3 bases and J by 5 bases, with 20 bases between the two germline ends. The germline V gene has CDR1 SGDLS and CDR2 YYNGEE. The CDR3 is made up of 16 amino acids. For the CDR3, the DNA is TGTGCCAGCAGCGCCTCGGGGCCCCGGGACGATTATGGCTACACCTTC. Translating gives CASSASGPRDDYGYTF.

The rearrangement links TRBV6-8 to TRBJ1-5, with TRBD1 matching 7 bases. Trimming at V came to 7 bases and at J to 6 bases, leaving 9 bases not matched to a gene. The CDR3 covers 14 residues. Germline values: CDR1 MNHGY, CDR2 SAAAGT. The CDR3 DNA is TGTGCCAGCAACACCAACAGGGGTATTCAGCCCCAGCATTTT. Translating it yields CASNTNRGIQPQHF.